The 23 T cell receptor beta chains reported below all come from one sample, sequenced in a study of blood T cell repertoires in COVID-19. The table came from immunoSEQ multiplex PCR; TCRdb's copy has only in-frame clones and leaves some out. Seen here are 200,000 or so clones, roughly 81% observed once, and the top ten hold around 5.5%. Sample: peripheral blood. The receptors come from a woman aged 70-85 years with active or convalescent COVID-19.

This clone turned up a few times. The sample has other DNA sequences that encode this CDR3 too. This rearrangement joins TRBV15 to TRBJ2-7; TRBD1 might be the D (5 bases). Trimming removed 0 bases at V and 3 bases at J, with 6 bases between. From germline, CDR1 is LNHNV and CDR2 YYDKDF (reference sequence). The length of the CDR3 is 13 residues. The CDR3 region has the DNA TGTGCCACCAGCAGAGATCAGGGCTACGAGCAGTACTTC. It is translated as CATSRDQGYEQYF. Drawing the rest from reference TRBV15 and TRBJ2-7, the complete variable domain is DAMVIQNPRYQVTQFGKPVTLSCSQTLNHNVMYWYQQKSSQAPKLLFHYYDKDFNNEADTPDNFQSRRPNTSFCFLDIRSPGLGDTAMYLCATSRDQGYEQYFGPGTRLTVT.

The chain is built from TRBV15 and TRBJ2-7; maybe TRBD1 (6 bases). V dropped 5 bases and J dropped 4 bases, with 15 bases sitting between them. Germline loops: CDR1 LNHNV, CDR2 YYDKDF (reference sequence). This CDR3 contains 14 residues. The CDR3 DNA reads as TGTGCCACCAGCCCCGAGGACAGTTTATACGAGCAGTACTTC. Protein: CATSPEDSLYEQYF.

The chain is built from TRBV5-1 and TRBJ1-5; D is uncertain. The germline gives CDR1 SGHRS, CDR2 YFSETQ. Trimming left V 6 bases short and J 2 bases short, with 12 bases between. This CDR3 has 14 residues. CDR3 in amino acids: CASNPRQGNQPQHF. CDR3 nucleotides: TGCGCCAGCAATCCACGCCAGGGCAATCAGCCCCAGCATTTT.

This rearrangement joins TRBV5-6 to TRBJ1-1, with a possible D match to TRBD1 (5 bases). This CDR3 comprises 13 residues. CDR1 and CDR2 (germline): SGHDT, YYEEEE. Trimming removed 4 bases from V and 5 bases from J, with 12 bases in between. This CDR3 is CASSLRVVTEAFF. CDR3 sequence (DNA): TGTGCCAGCAGCCTCAGGGTGGTAACTGAAGCTTTCTTT.

The rearrangement joins TRBV19 to TRBJ1-1, with D possibly TRBD1 on 5 matching bases. Germline CDR1 LNHDA, CDR2 SQIVND (reference sequence). Trimming left V 4 bases short and J 7 bases short, with 10 bases between. There are 12 residues in the CDR3. CDR3 bases: TGTGCCAGTAGTACCGAAAGGGGTGAAGCTTTCTTT. Translation gives CASSTERGEAFF. Supplemented by reference TRBV19 and TRBJ1-1, the full variable domain reads DGGITQSPKYLFRKEGQNVTLSCEQNLNHDAMYWYRQDPGQGLRLIYYSQIVNDFQKGDIAEGYSVSREKKESFPLTVTSAQKNPTAFYLCASSTERGEAFFGQGTRLTVV.

The genes are TRBV3-1 (or the pseudogene TRBV3-2) and TRBJ2-1, with 10 bases aligning to TRBD2. V lost 0 bases and J lost 5; bases outside the gene matches: 7. Germline CDR1 reads LGHDT; CDR2 reads YNNKEL (reference sequence). This CDR3 is 17 amino acids long. The CDR3 is CASSQDSGRAWDNEQFF. In nucleotides, the CDR3 is TGTGCCAGCAGCCAAGACAGCGGGAGGGCCTGGGACAATGAGCAGTTCTTC.

This clone was counted a few times. The chain combines TRBV4-1 with TRBJ2-1, with TRBD1 identical over 8 bases. The germline V gene has CDR1 MGHRA and CDR2 YSYEKL. The CDR3 is 16 amino acids. Germline trimming cut 4 bases from V and 7 bases from J; bases unmatched to any gene: 12. The CDR3, as DNA: TGCGCCAGCAGCCGGCCCGGGACAGGTCCTTTTAATGAGCAGTTCTTC. Amino acids: CASSRPGTGPFNEQFF.

CDR3 region: CASSILKGQGNTTNEKLFF. The CDR3 DNA reads as TGTGCCAGCAGCATCTTAAAAGGACAGGGTAATACAACTAATGAAAAACTGTTTTTT. V is TRBV21-1 and J is TRBJ1-4; TRBD1 is the table's D call, not checked against the DNA. TRBV21-1 is listed as a pseudogene. CDR3 length: 19 residues.

The chain combines TRBV20-1 with TRBJ1-5; TRBD1 matches at 7 bases. The CDR3 is made up of 14 amino acids. The V gene's germline CDR1 is DFQATT and CDR2 SNEGSKA (reference sequence). The V gene end was trimmed by 3 bases and the J gene end by 2 bases; junction bases not matched to a gene: 4. The CDR3 protein is CSASSGGGNQPQHF. The CDR3, as DNA: TGCAGTGCTAGTTCAGGGGGAGGCAATCAGCCCCAGCATTTT.

The V gene is TRBV5-6, the J gene TRBJ2-5, with 11 nucleotides matching TRBD2. The CDR3 runs to 14 residues. Germline loops: CDR1 SGHDT, CDR2 YYEEEE. J gave up 3 bases and V 4 bases, and 2 bases lay outside the gene matches. The CDR3 DNA reads as TGTGCCAGCAGCGCGGGACTAGCGGAAGAGACCCAGTACTTC. Its protein is CASSAGLAEETQYF. Full variable domain (rest looked up from reference TRBV5-6 and TRBJ2-5): DAGVTQSPTHLIKTRGQQVTLRCSPKSGHDTVSWYQQALGQGPQFIFQYYEEEERQRGNFPDRFSGHQFPNYSSELNVNALLLGDSALYLCASSAGLAEETQYFGPGTRLLVL.

This clone has just one count. The rearrangement links TRBV5-4 to TRBJ2-3; D not resolved. The CDR3 has 14 residues. Per the germline V gene, CDR1 is SGHNT and CDR2 is YYREEE (reference sequence). Trimming cost V 4 bases and J 2 bases, with 11 bases left between them. In DNA form, the CDR3 reads TGTGCCAGCAGCCAAGACTGGAACACAGATACGCAGTATTTT. This codes for CASSQDWNTDTQYF.

The chain combines TRBV11-2 with TRBJ2-2; TRBD2 aligns across 9 bases. V lost 6 bases to trimming and J lost 1 base; unmatched junction nucleotides: 9. The CDR3 length is 17 residues. Germline V gene lookup returns CDR1 SGHAT and CDR2 FQNNGV. The CDR3 coding sequence is TGTGCCAGCAGACTAGTTACTAGCGGGCGGAACACCGGGGAGCTGTTTTTT. Protein: CASRLVTSGRNTGELFF. Combining the CDR3 with reference TRBV11-2 and TRBJ2-2 gives the whole variable domain EAGVAQSPRYKIIEKRQSVAFWCNPISGHATLYWYQQILGQGPKLLIQFQNNGVVDDSQLPKDRFSAERLKGVDSTLKIQPAKLEDSAVYLCASRLVTSGRNTGELFFGEGSRLTVL.

This chain uses TRBV6-5 with TRBJ2-2; 7 bases agree with TRBD2. This CDR3 contains 14 residues. Germline V gene sequence: CDR1 MNHEY, CDR2 SVGAGI. V lost 5 bases to trimming and J lost 4 bases; unmatched junction nucleotides: 4. The CDR3 sequence: CASSRTSGTGELFF. CDR3 nucleotides: TGTGCCAGCAGTCGGACTAGTGGCACCGGGGAGCTGTTTTTT.

The chain couples TRBV3-1 (or the pseudogene TRBV3-2) to TRBJ1-1; possibly TRBD1 for D (5 bases). CDR1 and CDR2 (germline): LGHDT, YNNKEL (reference sequence). There are 14 residues in the CDR3. V shed 0 bases and J shed 5 bases, with 10 bases lying between them. The CDR3 region is CASSQDRVRTEAFF. The CDR3 nucleotides are TGTGCCAGCAGCCAAGACAGGGTCAGGACTGAAGCTTTCTTT.

The chain has TRBV2 and TRBJ2-7; 13 nucleotides agree with TRBD2. This CDR3 is built from 17 residues. CDR1 and CDR2 (germline): SNHLY, FYNNEI. After removal of 7 bases from V and 6 bases from J, the junction contained 15 bases not matched to a gene. CDR3 in DNA: TGTGCCAGCATCATGGGGACTAGCGGGACGGGATCTCGCGAGCAGTACTTC. Translation gives CASIMGTSGTGSREQYF. The variable domain in full, with the rest retrieved from reference TRBV2 and TRBJ2-7, is EPEVTQTPSHQVTQMGQEVILRCVPISNHLYFYWYRQILGQKVEFLVSFYNNEISEKSEIFDDQFSVERPDGSNFTLKIRSTKLEDSAMYFCASIMGTSGTGSREQYFGPGTRLTVT.

In this sample, this clone turned up once. Mismatch with germline at one junction end may stem from a read error. This chain links TRBV5-4 with TRBJ2-7; 7 bases are shared with TRBD1. This CDR3 has 11 residues. The germline V gene encodes CDR1 SGHNT and CDR2 YYREEE (reference sequence). CDR3 protein: CASSTSDRTNF. The CDR3 bases are TGTGCCAGCAGCACTTCGGACAGGACGAACTTC.

V and J are TRBV19 and TRBJ1-1; possible D gene TRBD1, 6 bases. The V gene's germline CDR1 is LNHDA and CDR2 SQIVND (reference sequence). V lost 3 bases and J 0 bases, leaving 11 bases between the germline ends. This CDR3 region has 15 residues. CDR3 sequence reads: CASSISGGVNTEAFF. The CDR3 nucleotides read TGTGCCAGTAGTATTAGCGGGGGCGTGAACACTGAAGCTTTCTTT.

The chain links TRBV10-2 to TRBJ1-3, with TRBD1 matching 10 bases. The CDR3 is 17 residues long. The V gene's germline CDR1 is WSHSY and CDR2 SAAADI. The V segment lost 3 bases and the J segment 2 bases; nucleotides outside the gene matches: 7. The CDR3 protein is CASSDLPGQGPGNTIYF. CDR3 bases: TGCGCCAGCAGTGACCTCCCGGGACAGGGGCCTGGAAACACCATATATTTT.

In DNA, the CDR3 is TGTGCCAGCAGTTACAGGAGCTCTGGAAACACCATATATTTT. Amino acid sequence: CASSYRSSGNTIYF. The chain employs TRBV6-5 and TRBJ1-3; D unclear. Trimming cost V 2 bases and J 0 bases, with 5 bases left between them. The length of the CDR3 is 14 residues. Germline CDR1 reads MNHEY; CDR2 reads SVGAGI.

The chain recombines TRBV6-4 with TRBJ1-5, with 8 bases identical to TRBD1. With 6 bases clipped from V and 5 bases from J, the junction kept 9 bases outside the gene matches. The CDR3 totals 15 residues. Per the germline V gene, CDR1 is MRHNA and CDR2 is SNTAGT. In nucleotides, the CDR3 is TGTGCCAGCAGGTTACTGGACAGGGAGCATCAGCCCCAGCATTTT. It translates to CASRLLDREHQPQHF.

The DNA for the CDR3 is TGTGCCAGCAGCCCCAGCGGGGAGACCCAGTACTTC. This gives the protein CASSPSGETQYF. The chain combines TRBV6-6 with TRBJ2-5; D possibly corresponds to TRBD2 (6 bases). This CDR3 has 12 residues. The V end was cut by 6 bases, the J end by 5 bases, with 10 bases between. CDR1 and CDR2 from the germline V gene are MNHNY and SVGAGI (reference sequence).

The chain recombines TRBV5-1 with TRBJ1-2; D gene unclear. The germline V gene has CDR1 SGHRS and CDR2 YFSETQ. This CDR3 has 16 amino acids. V gave up 0 bases and J gave up 6 bases, with 18 bases separating them. The CDR3 loop is CASSLAEGHWLNGYTF. For the CDR3, the DNA is TGCGCCAGCAGCTTGGCCGAGGGTCACTGGTTGAATGGCTACACCTTC.

V gene TRBV19 combines with J gene TRBJ1-1, with 7 bases that match TRBD1. CDR3 length: 15 residues. Germline V gene lookup returns CDR1 LNHDA and CDR2 SQIVND (reference sequence). Losses at the gene ends were 5 bases for V and 3 bases for J; bases not matched to a gene: 9. CDR3 DNA: TGTGCCAGTAGTGCCGTGGACAGGCCGTACACTGAAGCTTTCTTT. The encoded protein is CASSAVDRPYTEAFF.